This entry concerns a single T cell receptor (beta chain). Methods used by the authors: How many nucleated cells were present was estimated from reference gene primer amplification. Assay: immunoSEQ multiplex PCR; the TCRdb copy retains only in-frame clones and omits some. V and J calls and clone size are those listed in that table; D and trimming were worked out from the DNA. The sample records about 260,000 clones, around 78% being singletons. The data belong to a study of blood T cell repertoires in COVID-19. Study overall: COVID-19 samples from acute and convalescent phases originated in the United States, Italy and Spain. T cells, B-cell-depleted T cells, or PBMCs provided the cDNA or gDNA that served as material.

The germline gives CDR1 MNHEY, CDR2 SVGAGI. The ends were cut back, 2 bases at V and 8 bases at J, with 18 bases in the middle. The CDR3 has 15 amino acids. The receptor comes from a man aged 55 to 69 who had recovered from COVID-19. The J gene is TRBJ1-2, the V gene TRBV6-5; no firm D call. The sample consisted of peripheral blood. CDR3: CASSYATGKEAGYTF. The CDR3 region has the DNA TGTGCCAGCAGTTACGCCACCGGGAAGGAGGCCGGCTACACCTTC.